The source of this T cell receptor (beta chain) is a study of cytomegalovirus exposure and HLA in healthy donors (dated 2017 in TCRdb). In the study overall: An earlier analysis of approximately 640 of the donors reported 250 to 300 Gb of sequence data and 120 million or so unique TCR beta sequences from 150 million to 200 million T cells. About 310 gigabases of sequencing data and 70 million to 85 million unique TCR sequences were included in an early release covering under 650 HLA-typed donors. The genetic ancestry cluster associated with self-reported Caucasian donors included around 76% of the 398 genotyped donors. The study was designed to test whether signatures of past pathogen exposure could be identified by cataloging public T cell receptors. The T cell repertoires of 550 to 850 subjects were profiled by immunosequencing and related to cytomegalovirus serostatus. Besides the first cohort of hundreds of subjects, a separate validation cohort made up of roughly 120 different subjects was used. To predict cytomegalovirus infection status, the study combined high-throughput TCR immunosequencing, statistical association of individual TCRs with disease status, and machine learning. To study patterns of TCR occurrence, a later analysis re-analyzed previously published TCR beta repertoires from just over 650 donors and added high-resolution HLA genotyping. Rather than using new phenotypic data, the later analysis identified candidate immune exposures from TCR beta sequences and from how often those sequences occurred across donors. An earlier analysis of approximately 630 of the donors applied high-throughput TCR beta sequencing to assess whether each TCR beta V gene segment acted as functional or pseudogenic. Alongside the repertoire data, information on donor age, sex, ethnicity and CMV serostatus was compiled. A later genetic analysis took genome-wide SNP genotypes for about three fifths of the roughly 670 donors and used that subset as a discovery cohort. All discovery cohort repertoires had been generated on a single sequencing platform. HLA typing included class I and class II loci at four-digit resolution. The number of donors typed differed by locus, with 629-630 for A, B, C, DRB1 and DQB1, roughly 520 for DQA1, nearly 610 for DPA1, and around 430 for DPB1. Several DR-DQ haplotypes were treated as single units for association and clustering because of strong linkage in the cohort. Across 398 genotyped donors of the cohort, an average of about 250,000 unique TCR beta nucleotide sequences per donor were sequenced, and roughly 20% of those sequences were non-productive. What the authors observed across the whole study: In a later analysis, some 18,000 TCR beta sequences were associated with specific HLA alleles at a false discovery rate of 0.05. In the study, around 150 TCR beta chains were listed as associated with cytomegalovirus. Compared with equally common non-associated chains, HLA-associated TCR beta chains in a later analysis were more clonally expanded and had lower generation probabilities. Because HLA typing was missing for some donors at each locus, association tests included only the typed subset. Compared with the roughly 670-donor mean, donors in an Asian-associated ancestry cluster had fewer N-insertions in productive TCRs, according to a later genetic analysis. In a later analysis, most CMV-associated TCR beta chains were found to appear HLA-restricted, with HLA associations seemingly driven largely by CMV exposure. The cohort was sequenced for TCR beta chains only, and without alpha or paired-chain data the features that could be detected were limited. The earlier analysis of 587 of the donors excluded some 16 rarely observed V segments, including chromosome 9 orphons, because counts were too low. For the cohort, immune exposure information was limited to CMV serostatus. In a later analysis, TCR association rates were found to vary across HLA loci, with the most associated TCRs seen for DRB1 alleles and the fewest for HLA-C alleles. A further reported finding was that TCR beta sequences accurately predicted the HLA-A and HLA-B alleles for most subjects in the first cohort. In an earlier analysis of 450 to 750 of the donors, most TCR beta V segments appeared in productive rearrangements about 87% or about 30% of the time, broadly matching IMGT annotations. In both the original and validation cohorts, the classifier was reported to diagnose cytomegalovirus status with high specificity and sensitivity. Sequencing depth was assumed to be roughly uniform across donors in the presence/absence analyses, though that assumption may not hold. In vitro tests confirmed that a few of the cytomegalovirus-associated TCR beta chains recognize cytomegalovirus antigens. Some IMGT-functional V segments, including TRBV6-2 and TRBV6-3, could not be distinguished by the 87-base-pair reads and were therefore excluded. The authors suggested that the approach could potentially be generalized to other disease states and immunological phenotypes. Most TCR sequences were observed very rarely across donors, whereas some public TCRs were present in many individuals. Strong co-occurrence of HLA alleles, especially DR and DQ, made assigning TCR associations to individual alleles difficult. A later genetic analysis associated a missense DCLRE1C variant with V-gene and J-gene trimming of TCR beta chains, and an independent cohort replicated the association. A cluster of highly shared sequence variants was judged likely to represent a technical artifact of the sequencing pipeline. Linkage disequilibrium might explain the correlated functional status among segregating V segments, but an unknown experimental factor could not be excluded. According to a later analysis, parvovirus B19, influenza, CMV and Epstein-Barr virus appeared linked to several top co-occurrence clusters.

Libraries came from the immunoSEQ multiplex PCR assay. The multiplex PCR relied on a mix of 60 forward primers for TCR Vbeta segments and 13 reverse primers for TCR Jbeta segments. Amplification of the CDR3 region of rearranged TCR beta genes was performed with a multiplex PCR assay on genomic DNA. The amplified TCR beta libraries were sequenced on the Illumina HiSeq System as 87-base-pair reads. Per the source publication's procedure: Across the 666 repertoires, a later analysis counted 80 million or so unique TCR beta chains, roughly 11 million of which were shared by at least two donors. Raw reads were error-corrected and collapsed into unique sequences by a nearest-neighbor algorithm in which closely related sequences were merged to remove PCR and sequencing errors. CDR3 sequences were aligned to IMGT reference sequences to assign V, D and J gene segments. Each retained sequence needed at least a six-nucleotide match to both a V gene segment and a J gene segment. A rearrangement counted as productive if the CDR3 had no stop codons and remained in frame with V and J, and every other rearrangement counted as non-productive. Following IMGT convention, CDR3 was defined as the stretch from the second conserved V-encoded cysteine up to the conserved J-encoded phenylalanine. Sequences without an unambiguous match to a single V gene segment were excluded from the earlier analysis of 450 to 650 of the donors. In an earlier analysis of several hundred of the donors, V segments were called functional above 56.7% productive rearrangements and were called segregating when the between-donor standard deviation exceeded 5%. A statistical classification framework was developed to diagnose cytomegalovirus status using the catalog of TCR beta chain sequences. V and J gene assignment, in a later analysis, came from comparing TCR nucleotide sequences with IMGT/GENE-DB human TR gene sequences. In a later analysis, CDR3 sequences and most-parsimonious VDJ recombination scenarios were assigned using the TCRdist pipeline. In a later analysis, each TCR beta chain was defined by its CDR3 amino acid sequence together with its V-gene family, and reads without a unique V-gene family were excluded. To address suspected cross-contamination and a sequencing artifact, a later analysis removed around 590 highly shared, low-generation-probability nucleotide sequences. In a later analysis, a clonal expansion index for each public chain was calculated from normalized within-repertoire ranks of inferred template counts. In a later analysis, generation probabilities were computed with a VDJ recombination model fitted to out-of-frame rearrangements, and the resulting probabilities were checked against IGoR. A later analysis scored TCR-TCR, TCR-HLA and TCR-CMV co-occurrence with hypergeometric tests, applying a repertoire-size bias correction to TCR pairs. False discovery rates were estimated in a later analysis by permuting HLA or CMV assignments 20 times. In a later analysis, co-occurring TCRs were grouped using DBSCAN, and TCRdist sequence similarity was added for clustering within HLA-allele-positive subsets. Repertoires with fewer than 30,000 or more than 120,000 public chains, plus five repertoires with anomalous nucleotide sharing, were excluded from co-occurrence clustering. TCRdb obtained this table from immuneACCESS and retained in-frame rearrangements with V and J assigned. These tables miss some clones; where compared with another copy, unresolved V genes account for less than half of the shortfall, and the remainder is unexplained. V and J calls plus clone size are reproduced from that table; the DNA served to infer D and trimming. The sample table gives approximately 210,000 clones. The leading ten clones occupy about 0.9% of the sample.

Turning to this clone: This receptor's antigen is unknown.

CDR1 and CDR2 were assigned from the germline V gene as SGHAT and FQNNGV. Measured from the cysteine to the phenylalanine, the CDR3 is 12 residues long. The read is trimmed to its CDR3 DNA, 36 bases read in frame from base 1. V gives up 5 bases and J gives up 9 bases, and the segment between their germline ends measures 10 bases. The cohort consisted of more than 650 healthy bone marrow donors. At the time of sampling, all cohort members were nominally healthy, though unrecorded immune exposures were likely present. The donor was CMV seropositive and belonged to the group of more than 250 seropositive cohort members. Each donor provided a peripheral blood sample, and peripheral blood mononuclear cells were used for TCR beta sequencing. Genomic DNA was extracted from the blood cell samples with the Qiagen DNeasy Blood Extraction Kit.

The chain employs TRBV11-2 and TRBJ2-2; the D gene lacks a confident call. This clonotype originated in a woman aged 25-40 years in good health and CMV-seropositive. Sequencing was performed on PBMCs. DNA sequence: TGTGCCAGCAGCCCAGGCGCTTGGGAGCTGTTTTTT. Translation gives CASSPGAWELFF.